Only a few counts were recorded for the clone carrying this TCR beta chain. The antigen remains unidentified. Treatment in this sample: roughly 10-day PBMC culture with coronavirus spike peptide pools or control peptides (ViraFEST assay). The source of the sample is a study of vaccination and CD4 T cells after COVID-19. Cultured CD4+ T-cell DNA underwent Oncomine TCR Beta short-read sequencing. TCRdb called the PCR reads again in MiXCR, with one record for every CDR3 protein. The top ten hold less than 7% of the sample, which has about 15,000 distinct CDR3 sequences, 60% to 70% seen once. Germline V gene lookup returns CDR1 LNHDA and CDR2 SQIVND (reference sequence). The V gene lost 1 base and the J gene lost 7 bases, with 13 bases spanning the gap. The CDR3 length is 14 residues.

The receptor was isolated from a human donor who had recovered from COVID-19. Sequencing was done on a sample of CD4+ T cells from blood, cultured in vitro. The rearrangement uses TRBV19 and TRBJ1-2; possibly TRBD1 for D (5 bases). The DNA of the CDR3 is TGTGCCAGTAGTATAGTTCAGGGAGGGTCTGGCTACACCTTC. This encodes CASSIVQGGSGYTF.